One sample yielded the 15 T cell receptor beta chains listed below, sequenced in a study of human T cells and chemical hapten exposure. TCRdb re-derived calls from the RACE reads in MiXCR, one entry per CDR3 protein. The sample yields 70,000 to 75,000 distinct CDR3 sequences, approximately 35% seen once. Time point: patch test 1, 2 weeks after DPC sensitization. The treatment was: therapeutic diphenylcyclopropenone sensitization with weekly scalp DPC. This sample comprised whole blood, obtained in connection with sensitization to the hapten diphenylcyclopropenone (DPC). The origin of the receptors is a man aged 40-49 years with alopecia areata. Some clones in this sample may be carry-over from other donors' samples.

V is TRBV18 and J is TRBJ2-7; D is undetermined. The CDR3 extends over 12 amino acids. The V end was cut by 8 bases, the J end by 4 bases, with 12 bases between. The germline V gene encodes CDR1 KGHSH and CDR2 LQKENI. The CDR3 nucleotides are TGTGCCAGCCCCCTCTATCGGTACGAGCAGTACTTC. It is translated as CASPLYRYEQYF. The full variable domain, its missing parts supplied by reference TRBV18 and TRBJ2-7, is NAGVMQNPRHLVRRRGQEARLRCSPMKGHSHVYWYRQLPEEGLKFMVYLQKENIIDESGMPKERFSAEFPKEGPSILRIQQVVRGDSAAYFCASPLYRYEQYFGPGTRLTVT.

Points on this clonotype: A junction end diverges from the germline sequence, so it may reflect a read error. The chain carries TRBV6-2 or TRBV6-3 and TRBJ1-5, with 8 bases aligning to TRBD1. Germline V lookup: CDR1 MNHEY, CDR2 SVGEGT. The length of the CDR3 is 15 residues. CDR3 loop: CASSQIGTGGQPRHF. CDR3 coding DNA: TGTGCCAGCAGTCAAATCGGGACAGGTGGTCAGCCCCGGCATTTT.

This clonotype was observed a handful of times. V and J are TRBV7-2 and TRBJ2-5, with a weak D call TRBD1 (6 bases). Germline CDR1 reads SGHTA; CDR2 reads FQGNSA. Trimming removed 4 bases from V and 5 bases from J, with 14 bases in between. The length of the CDR3 is 14 residues. Here the CDR3 reads CASSSGARGETQYF. CDR3 DNA: TGTGCCAGCAGCTCAGGGGCCAGGGGTGAGACCCAGTACTTC.

The chain uses TRBV27 and TRBJ2-5; 12 bases align to TRBD2. After removal of 4 bases from V and 0 bases from J, the junction contained 6 bases not matched to a gene. This CDR3 has 17 residues. The germline CDR1 and CDR2 sequences are MNHEY and SMNVEV (reference sequence). For the CDR3, the DNA is TGTGCCAGCAGTTCCACCGGACTAGCGGGGTACCAAGAGACCCAGTACTTC. Its protein is CASSSTGLAGYQETQYF.

This clonotype was seen more than once but under ten times. This chain joins TRBV29-1 and TRBJ1-1; D not resolved. Germline V CDR1 and CDR2: SQVTM, ANQGSEA. Trimming pared 7 bases from V and 6 bases from J, leaving 18 bases between. The CDR3 is 13 residues long. CDR3 loop: CSGAGLLGAEAFF. The DNA of the CDR3 is TGCAGCGGAGCGGGTCTCCTCGGCGCTGAAGCTTTCTTT.

The table lists this clonotype with a few counts. As DNA, the CDR3 is TGTGCCAGCAGTAATAGCGGGAGGGGAGAGACCCAGTACTTC. It is translated as CASSNSGRGETQYF. This sequence joins TRBV7-8 and TRBJ2-5, with 11 bases fitting TRBD2. This CDR3 spans 14 amino acids. With 6 bases clipped from V and 4 bases from J, the junction kept 4 bases outside the gene matches. The germline gives CDR1 SGHVS, CDR2 FQNEAQ. Full variable domain (rest looked up from reference TRBV7-8 and TRBJ2-5): GAGVSQSPRYKVAKRGQDVALRCDPISGHVSLFWYQQALGQGPEFLTYFQNEAQLDKSGLPSDRFFAERPEGSVSTLKIQRTQQEDSAVYLCASSNSGRGETQYFGPGTRLLVL.

The chain links TRBV27 to TRBJ2-7; perhaps TRBD1 as D (5 bases). V was shortened by 2 bases and J by 2 bases, with 10 bases between the two germline ends. The germline V gene encodes CDR1 MNHEY and CDR2 SMNVEV (reference sequence). The CDR3 extends over 14 amino acids. This CDR3 reads CASSLIGAAYEQYF. The CDR3 DNA reads as TGTGCCAGCAGTTTAATTGGGGCGGCCTACGAGCAGTACTTC.

The sample holds a few counts of this clonotype. The chain uses TRBV10-2 and TRBJ2-5; tentative D call: TRBD2 (5 bases). Germline V gene lookup returns CDR1 WSHSY and CDR2 SAAADI. The CDR3 has 12 residues. V lost 5 bases and J lost 7, with 11 bases in between. CDR3 sequence: CASSPNSVTQYF. DNA for the CDR3: TGCGCCAGCAGTCCCAATAGCGTGACCCAGTACTTC.

The V and J genes are TRBV7-9 and TRBJ2-3, with 12 bases lining up with TRBD2. V lost 7 bases to trimming and J lost 4 bases; unmatched junction nucleotides: 3. Germline V lookup: CDR1 SEHNR, CDR2 FQNEAQ (reference sequence). The CDR3 contains 14 residues. The DNA of the CDR3 is TGTGCCAGCACGACTAGCGGGAGAGCAGATACGCAGTATTTT. It translates to CASTTSGRADTQYF. The whole variable domain, remainder taken from reference TRBV7-9 and TRBJ2-3, is DTGVSQNPRHKITKRGQNVTFRCDPISEHNRLYWYRQTLGQGPEFLTYFQNEAQLEKSRLLSDRFSAERPKGSFSTLEIQRTEQGDSAMYLCASTTSGRADTQYFGPGTRLTVL.

The genes are TRBV5-1 and TRBJ2-1; D gene ambiguous. The V and J ends lost 3 bases and 8 bases respectively, with 18 bases between them. The germline V gene has CDR1 SGHRS and CDR2 YFSETQ. The CDR3 runs 15 residues. CDR3 coding DNA: TGCGCCAGCAGCTCGGTGGGTACCCGCTATCATGAGCAGTTCTTC. Translated: CASSSVGTRYHEQFF.

The chain joins TRBV5-5 to TRBJ2-2, with D uncertain. V lost 6 bases and J lost 7, with 16 bases in between. Looked up from germline, CDR1 is SGHKS and CDR2 is YYEKEE (reference sequence). The CDR3 is 14 amino acids. The CDR3 sequence: CASTKSDLSGELFF. The CDR3 DNA is TGTGCCAGCACCAAGTCGGACCTTAGCGGGGAGCTGTTTTTT.

The chain couples TRBV20-1 to TRBJ1-1; D remains unclear. In germline, CDR1 is DFQATT, CDR2 SNEGSKA (reference sequence). The length of the CDR3 is 12 residues. V was trimmed by 7 bases and J by 3 bases, leaving 12 bases between them. Here the CDR3 reads CSVKGEDTEAFF. The CDR3 region has the DNA TGCAGTGTTAAGGGAGAGGACACTGAAGCTTTCTTT.

This chain joins TRBV7-6 and TRBJ2-7; a possible D gene is TRBD1 (6 bases). Trimming took off 5 bases at V and 3 bases at J, with 11 bases between the two ends. From germline, CDR1 is SGHVS and CDR2 FNYEAQ. The CDR3 totals 13 residues. CDR3 loop: CASSQGSGYEQYF. In DNA form, the CDR3 reads TGTGCCAGCAGCCAGGGGTCTGGCTACGAGCAGTACTTC.

V and J are TRBV19 and TRBJ1-1, with a weak D call TRBD1 (6 bases). The V gene lost 4 bases and the J gene lost 4 bases, with 10 bases spanning the gap. CDR1 and CDR2 (germline): LNHDA, SQIVND (reference sequence). This CDR3 is built from 13 residues. CDR3 nucleotide sequence: TGTGCCAGTAGTACCGGACAGATCACTGAAGCTTTCTTT. Translated: CASSTGQITEAFF.

This clonotype came up once. The genes are TRBV6-5 and TRBJ2-6; D ambiguous. V was shortened by 8 bases and J by 1 base, with 9 bases between the two germline ends. The CDR3 has 14 residues. Germline V gene sequence: CDR1 MNHEY, CDR2 SVGAGI. The CDR3 protein is CASGRTSGANVLTF. CDR3 DNA: TGTGCCAGCGGCCGTACGTCTGGGGCCAACGTCCTGACTTTC.